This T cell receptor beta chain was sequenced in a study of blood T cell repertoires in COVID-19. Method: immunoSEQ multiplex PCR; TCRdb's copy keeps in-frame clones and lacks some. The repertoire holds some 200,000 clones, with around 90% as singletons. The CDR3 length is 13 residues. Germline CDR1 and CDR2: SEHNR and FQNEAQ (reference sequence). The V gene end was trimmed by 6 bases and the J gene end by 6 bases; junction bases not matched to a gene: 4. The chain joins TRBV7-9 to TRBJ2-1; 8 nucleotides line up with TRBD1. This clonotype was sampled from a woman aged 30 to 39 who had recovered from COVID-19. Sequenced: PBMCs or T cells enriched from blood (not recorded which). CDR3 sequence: CASSKDRANEQFF. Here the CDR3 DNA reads TGTGCCAGCAGTAAGGACAGGGCCAATGAGCAGTTCTTC.